Listed below are T cell receptor beta chains from one sample, sequenced in a study of blood T cell repertoires in COVID-19. Profiled with immunoSEQ multiplex PCR; TCRdb holds only in-frame clones, not every one. The table lists 200,000 to 300,000 clones, around 87% of them singletons. What was sequenced was peripheral blood. These TCRs come from a woman aged 70 to 79 with active or convalescent COVID-19. Each CDR3 is given with its conserved first and last residue. The D gene is left open where the match is weak. Not every row has a clone size; where given, it reads once, few, many or a size class.

clone_size,cdr3_length,v_call,j_call,d_call,cdr3_nt,cdr3_aa
.,14,TRBV19,TRBJ1-5,.,TGTGCCAGTACTCCCGGGGACTTACGACAGCCCCAGCATTTT,CASTPGDLRQPQHF
.,14,TRBV7-8,TRBJ1-1,.,TGTGCCAGCAGCTTCGAGAGGCGGGACACTGAAGCTTTCTTT,CASSFERRDTEAFF
.,14,TRBV6-1,TRBJ1-4,.,TGTGCCAGCAGTGAACGAGGTTTAGGTGAAAAACTGTTTTTT,CASSERGLGEKLFF
.,14,TRBV7-9,TRBJ1-3,.,TGTGCCAGCATACCCACAGGGATTGGAAACACCATATATTTT,CASIPTGIGNTIYF
once,18,TRBV18,TRBJ1-6,.,TGTGCCAGCTCACCACCGACAGGCCGAAGCTCCTATAATTCACCCCTCCACTTT,CASSPPTGRSSYNSPLHF
once,14,TRBV2,TRBJ2-5,TRBD1,TGTGCCAGCAGGGGACAGGGGGCTTCACAGACCCAGTACTTC,CASRGQGASQTQYF
.,13,TRBV4-3,TRBJ1-1,.,TGCGCCAGCGGGGGGGGAGGGAGGACTGAAGCTTTCTTT,CASGGGGRTEAFF
.,16,TRBV10-2,TRBJ1-1,.,TGCGCCAGCAGTGAGTTGGACACCCGCTTGGGCACTGAAGCTTTCTTT,CASSELDTRLGTEAFF
.,13,TRBV5-1,TRBJ1-1,TRBD1,TGCGCCAGCAGCGAAGGGACAGCGACTGAAGCTTTCTTT,CASSEGTATEAFF
.,15,TRBV6-5,TRBJ2-7,TRBD1,TGTGCCAGCAGTCGGACAGGGGGCCTGGAGGGCGAGCAGTACTTC,CASSRTGGLEGEQYF
.,16,TRBV6-6,TRBJ1-3,TRBD1,TGTGCCAGCAGGGGGGACAGAGGAGACTCTGGAAACACCATATATTTT,CASRGDRGDSGNTIYF
.,13,TRBV19,TRBJ1-4,.,TGTGCCAGTAGTATTGGGGGGGGTGAAAAACTGTTTTTT,CASSIGGGEKLFF
.,14,TRBV3-1/TRBV3-2,TRBJ2-1,.,TGTGCCAGCAGCAAAAGAGGGTTGGACAATGAGCAGTTCTTC,CASSKRGLDNEQFF
.,12,TRBV19,TRBJ1-1,.,TGTGCCAGTAGTAACCTGGCCCAATACGCTTTCTTT,CASSNLAQYAFF
.,11,TRBV5-3,TRBJ1-1,.,TGTGCCAGAAGCTCACAGGCCCCCTGCCTCTTT,CARSSQAPCLF
.,13,TRBV24-1,TRBJ1-6,.,TGTGCCACCAGTGGCGGAGTCAATTCACCCCTCCACTTT,CATSGGVNSPLHF
.,13,TRBV6-6,TRBJ1-5,.,TGTGCCAGCAGCATCGAATCGGGGCAGCCCCAGCATTTT,CASSIESGQPQHF
.,13,TRBV6-4,TRBJ1-5,TRBD1,TGTGCCAGCAACACAGGGGCCTATCAGCCCCAGCATTTT,CASNTGAYQPQHF
.,14,TRBV5-1,TRBJ2-2,TRBD1,TGCGCCAGCAGCTTACAGGGGGAGATCGGGGAGCTGTTTTTT,CASSLQGEIGELFF
few,15,TRBV5-1,TRBJ1-4,TRBD1,TGCGCCAGCAGCTCGCCGGGACAGGGAGATGAAAAACTGTTTTTT,CASSSPGQGDEKLFF
.,15,TRBV4-1,TRBJ2-2,.,TGCGCCAGCAGCCCGACAGAACGTGGCACCGGGGAGCTGTTTTTT,CASSPTERGTGELFF
.,13,TRBV29-1,TRBJ2-7,TRBD1,TGCAGCGTTGAGACAGGGGGGGAGTCCGAGCAGTACTTC,CSVETGGESEQYF
.,17,TRBV12-5,TRBJ1-5,TRBD1,TGTGCTAGTGGTTTAGGACAGGGGACCGAGTCAGCTCAGCCCCAGCATTTT,CASGLGQGTESAQPQHF
.,13,TRBV2,TRBJ1-3,TRBD1,TGTGCCAGCGGAACAGGGGTAGCGAGCACCATATATTTT,CASGTGVASTIYF
.,14,TRBV7-2,TRBJ2-2,.,TGTGCCAGCAGTCCCGACAGGAACACCGGGGAGCTGTTTTTT,CASSPDRNTGELFF
.,13,TRBV6-5,TRBJ1-2,.,TGTGCCAGCAGTTACGATTCCAGGGATGGCTACACCTTC,CASSYDSRDGYTF
.,14,TRBV5-1,TRBJ1-1,TRBD1,TGCGCCAGCAGCTTGGACAGGGGGGACACTGAAGCTTTCTTT,CASSLDRGDTEAFF
.,17,TRBV4-3,TRBJ2-3,TRBD1,TGCGCCAGCAGCCTCTATACCGGGACAGGGGGGACAGATACGCAGTATTTT,CASSLYTGTGGTDTQYF
once,14,TRBV27,TRBJ1-5,TRBD1,TGTGCCAGCAGTAACCGACAGGGGGGTCAGCCCCAGCATTTT,CASSNRQGGQPQHF
.,10,TRBV20-1,TRBJ2-3,.,TGCAGACCGGTGACAGATACGCAGTATTTT,CRPVTDTQYF
.,13,TRBV2,TRBJ2-3,.,TGTGCCACCCTAAGGGGGGGCGGAGATACGCAGTATTTT,CATLRGGGDTQYF
.,12,TRBV6-2/TRBV6-3,TRBJ2-7,.,TGTGCCAGCAGTACACAGGGCTACGAGCAGTACTTC,CASSTQGYEQYF
.,14,TRBV29-1,TRBJ2-7,.,TGCAGCGTGGCGGACACTTTGAGCTCCTACGAGCAGTACTTC,CSVADTLSSYEQYF
.,13,TRBV7-2,TRBJ2-7,.,TGTGCCAGCAGCCTCGACACAGACTACGAGCAGTACTTC,CASSLDTDYEQYF
few,16,TRBV10-3,TRBJ1-5,.,TGTGCCATCAGTGGGGGGGGGATTTCTGGCAATCAGCCCCAGCATTTT,CAISGGGISGNQPQHF
.,13,TRBV9,TRBJ2-3,.,TGTGCCAGCACGGAGGGTAGCACAGATACGCAGTATTTT,CASTEGSTDTQYF
.,13,TRBV6-5,TRBJ2-1,TRBD1,TGTGCCAGCAGCTATTCAACAGGGGTCGAGCAGTTCTTC,CASSYSTGVEQFF
.,14,TRBV28,TRBJ1-4,.,TGTGCCAGCAGTCAGGGACACCTTAATGAAAAACTGTTTTTT,CASSQGHLNEKLFF
.,15,TRBV6-5,TRBJ1-5,.,TGTGCCAGCAGCTTCGGAAGGGGATCAAATCAGCCCCAGCATTTT,CASSFGRGSNQPQHF
.,18,TRBV6-2/TRBV6-3,TRBJ1-6,.,TGTGCCAGCAGCACTGACATCGAAGAAAGCTCCTATAATTCACCCCTCCACTTT,CASSTDIEESSYNSPLHF
.,16,TRBV10-1,TRBJ1-4,TRBD1,TGCGCCAGCAGTGGACAGGGGACTGCAACTAATGAAAAACTGTTTTTT,CASSGQGTATNEKLFF
.,15,TRBV6-5,TRBJ1-5,TRBD1,TGTGCCAGCAGTCAGAGGACAGGGGGCGGGCAGCCCCAGCATTTT,CASSQRTGGGQPQHF
.,15,TRBV5-6,TRBJ2-3,.,TGTGCCAGCAGCAGGACTCTTCCGGAGGCAGATACGCAGTATTTT,CASSRTLPEADTQYF
.,13,TRBV10-2,TRBJ1-2,TRBD1,TGCGCCAGCAGTGGGACAGGTTCTCATGGCTACACCTTC,CASSGTGSHGYTF
few,12,TRBV12-3/TRBV12-4,TRBJ1-2,.,TGTGCCAGCAGGAGCCGGGACATTGGCTACACCTTC,CASRSRDIGYTF
few,14,TRBV5-6,TRBJ2-1,TRBD1,TGTGCCAGCAGTTATACAGGGGTCGGCAATGAGCAGTTCTTC,CASSYTGVGNEQFF
.,16,TRBV4-2,TRBJ1-5,.,TGTGCCAGCAGCCAAGATTGGACACTTAGCAATCAGCCCCAGCATTTT,CASSQDWTLSNQPQHF
.,15,TRBV9,TRBJ1-3,.,TGTGCCAGCAGCGTAGAGTCAGGCACCCCGGACACCATATATTTT,CASSVESGTPDTIYF
.,13,TRBV6-5,TRBJ1-4,.,TGTGCCAGCAGTTACGGGTCGGGTGAAAAACTGTTTTTT,CASSYGSGEKLFF